This entry lists 13 T cell receptor beta chains sequenced from one sample in a study of blood T cell repertoires in COVID-19. Generated by immunoSEQ multiplex PCR, the TCRdb table keeps only in-frame clones and is missing some. The table has hundreds of thousands of clones, approximately 88% seen once. Source material: PBMCs or T cells enriched from blood (not recorded which). These receptor sequences come from a woman aged 30 to 39 who had recovered from COVID-19.

The chain combines TRBV3-1 (or the pseudogene TRBV3-2) with TRBJ1-3; no definite D call. The germline gives CDR1 LGHDT, CDR2 YNNKEL (reference sequence). V lost 0 bases, J lost 3 bases, and 9 bases lay in between. There are 15 residues in the CDR3. CDR3 bases: TGTGCCAGCAGCCAAGAATGGGAGCTTGGAAACACCATATATTTT. Translating it yields CASSQEWELGNTIYF.

The chain uses TRBV18 and TRBJ1-4; 7 bases fit TRBD1. The CDR3 length is 18 residues. Germline V gene lookup returns CDR1 KGHSH and CDR2 LQKENI. Trimming removed 3 bases from V and 6 bases from J; junction bases left unmatched: 16. As DNA, the CDR3 is TGTGCCAGCTCACCCAAGCCGGGACAGAAGAGCTTTGATGAAAAACTGTTTTTT. Protein product: CASSPKPGQKSFDEKLFF.

The chain couples TRBV4-1 to TRBJ2-7; weak D call: TRBD2 (6 bases). V lost 1 base, J lost 4 bases, and 14 bases lay in between. The CDR3 extends over 15 amino acids. Germline lookup yields CDR1 MGHRA and CDR2 YSYEKL. This chain's CDR3 is CASSQGTFGTYEQYF. The CDR3 DNA follows: TGCGCCAGCAGCCAAGGGACCTTCGGGACTTACGAGCAGTACTTC.

The chain combines TRBV4-1 with TRBJ1-2, with D unclear. Germline CDR1 MGHRA, CDR2 YSYEKL. The CDR3 sequence is 16 residues long. V lost 4 bases and J lost 3, with 18 bases in between. The CDR3 coding sequence is TGCGCCAGCAGCCCGGCGGGAGAGGTGGTTGACTATGGCTACACCTTC. This sequence encodes CASSPAGEVVDYGYTF.

The chain uses TRBV5-6 and TRBJ1-4; TRBD1 matches 9 bases. There are 14 residues in the CDR3. In germline, CDR1 is SGHDT, CDR2 YYEEEE. V lost 5 bases and J lost 8; bases outside the gene matches: 7. The CDR3 sequence: CASSSQGAQEKLFF. The CDR3 region has the DNA TGTGCCAGCAGTTCACAGGGGGCGCAAGAAAAACTGTTTTTT. The whole variable domain, filled in from reference TRBV5-6 and TRBJ1-4, reads DAGVTQSPTHLIKTRGQQVTLRCSPKSGHDTVSWYQQALGQGPQFIFQYYEEEERQRGNFPDRFSGHQFPNYSSELNVNALLLGDSALYLCASSSQGAQEKLFFGSGTQLSVL.

The chain combines TRBV14 with TRBJ1-3, with TRBD1 as a possible D gene (6 bases). The CDR3 contains 15 residues. Trimming stripped 1 base from V and 3 bases from J, with 10 bases between. Germline V gene lookup returns CDR1 SGHDN and CDR2 FVKESK. The CDR3 coding sequence is TGTGCCAGCAGCCAAGTGGGGGCGATTGGAAACACCATATATTTT. Translating gives CASSQVGAIGNTIYF.

The chain is built from TRBV29-1 and TRBJ1-4, with 8 bases that match TRBD1. Germline V gene lookup returns CDR1 SQVTM and CDR2 ANQGSEA. V shed 7 bases, J shed 3 bases, and the junction held 7 bases outside the gene matches. The CDR3 consists of 14 residues. CDR3 protein: CSGSRGPANEKLFF. The CDR3 DNA is TGCAGCGGGTCCAGGGGGCCGGCTAATGAAAAACTGTTTTTT. Combining the CDR3 with reference TRBV29-1 and TRBJ1-4 gives the whole variable domain SAVISQKPSRDICQRGTSLTIQCQVDSQVTMMFWYRQQPGQSLTLIATANQGSEATYESGFVIDKFPISRPNLTFSTLTVSNMSPEDSSIYLCSGSRGPANEKLFFGSGTQLSVL.

This chain connects TRBV5-1 to TRBJ2-1, with TRBD2 matching 10 bases. V was pared by 0 bases and J by 4 bases, with 7 bases of the junction left unmatched. Germline V gene sequence: CDR1 SGHRS, CDR2 YFSETQ. The CDR3 contains 17 residues. CDR3 sequence (DNA): TGCGCCAGCAGCTTGGGGCTTTATAGCGGGAGGTACAATGAGCAGTTCTTC. Amino acids: CASSLGLYSGRYNEQFF.

V is TRBV27 and J is TRBJ2-1; TRBD2 matches at 11 bases. With V trimmed by 6 bases and J by 0 bases, 10 bases remained unmatched. CDR3 length: 18 amino acids. Germline lookup yields CDR1 MNHEY and CDR2 SMNVEV (reference sequence). Written as DNA, the CDR3 is TGTGCCAGCAGCTTTTATCGAACTAGCGGGAGCTCCTACAATGAGCAGTTCTTC. It yields the protein CASSFYRTSGSSYNEQFF.

The chain carries TRBV19 and TRBJ2-2; weak D call: TRBD2 (5 bases). Trimming left V 3 bases short and J 6 bases short, with 11 bases between. CDR3 size: 14 residues. Germline V gene sequence: CDR1 LNHDA, CDR2 SQIVND (reference sequence). CDR3 sequence (DNA): TGTGCCAGTAGTATGTTTGAGAGGGCCGGGGAGCTGTTTTTT. It encodes CASSMFERAGELFF.

The rearrangement joins TRBV18 to TRBJ1-4; TRBD1 matches 7 bases. The length of the CDR3 is 18 residues. The junction had 16 bases not matched to a gene; V was cut back by 2 bases and J by 7 bases. CDR1 is KGHSH, CDR2 LQKENI, per germline. The CDR3 bases are TGTGCCAGCTCACCAAGCCCCTTCGACAGGGCAGTTGTTGAAAAACTGTTTTTT. Protein sequence: CASSPSPFDRAVVEKLFF.

V is TRBV7-9 and J is TRBJ1-1; D gene uncertain. There are 14 residues in the CDR3. V dropped 3 bases and J dropped 8 bases, with 16 bases sitting between them. CDR1 and CDR2 from the germline V gene are SEHNR and FQNEAQ (reference sequence). CDR3 protein: CASSFSEGPLEAFF. The CDR3 DNA sequence: TGTGCCAGCAGCTTTTCCGAGGGCCCGTTGGAAGCTTTCTTT.

V and J are TRBV5-1 and TRBJ2-1; TRBD1 matches 9 bases. Germline CDR1 reads SGHRS; CDR2 reads YFSETQ. This CDR3 spans 16 amino acids. V trimming: 4 bases; J trimming: 9 bases; junction bases outside the gene matches: 14. The CDR3 sequence is CASSAEPGTGLSEQFF. The CDR3 DNA reads as TGCGCCAGCAGCGCGGAGCCCGGGACAGGGTTGAGTGAGCAGTTCTTC.